This is a list of T cell receptor beta chains from one sample in a study of metastatic and nonmetastatic thyroid tumors. TCRdb reanalyzed the PCR reads via MiXCR. The sample shows around 30,000 clones, over 20% of them seen only once. Sample: blood. All receptors come from a female donor with papillary thyroid cancer or a benign thyroid nodule (not recorded which). Some clones in this sample may be carry-over from other donors' samples. The CDR3 runs from the conserved cysteine through the conserved F or W. A D gene is named only where the DNA matches it firmly. Not all rows give a size; the values are once, few, many and, for expanded clones, a class.

V	size	D	J	CDR3	DNA
TRBV10-2	many	TRBD1	TRBJ1-4	CASSDSGQGNEKLFF	TGCGCCAGCAGTGATAGCGGACAGGGTAATGAAAAACTGTTTTTT
TRBV27	medium-sized	TRBD1	TRBJ1-1	CASSSTRGIPFF	TGTGCCAGCAGTTCCACCAGGGGGATTCCTTTCTTT
TRBV7-2	many	-	TRBJ1-3	CASRQNSGNTIYF	TGTGCCAGCAGACAGAACTCTGGAAACACCATATATTTT
TRBV27	few	-	TRBJ1-4	CASSFLAQGAVEKLFF	TGTGCCAGCAGTTTTCTAGCTCAAGGGGCGGTTGAAAAACTGTTTTTT
TRBV5-1	many	TRBD1	TRBJ2-1	CASRAGTGDDEQFF	TGCGCCAGCAGAGCAGGAACAGGGGATGATGAGCAGTTCTTC
TRBV3-1	-	TRBD2	TRBJ2-7	CASRKSGEVDEQYF	TGTGCCAGCAGGAAAAGCGGGGAGGTCGACGAGCAGTACTTC
TRBV7-7	-	TRBD2	TRBJ2-7	CASSPGTSGSGEQYF	TGTGCTAGCAGCCCCGGGACTAGCGGGAGCGGCGAGCAGTACTTC
TRBV4-2	many	TRBD2	TRBJ2-1	CASSSRLASGNEQFF	TGTGCCAGCAGCTCCCGACTAGCCTCCGGCAATGAGCAGTTCTTC
TRBV6-2/TRBV6-3	few	TRBD2	TRBJ2-3	CASSYSPSGDLTDTQYF	TGTGCCAGCAGTTACTCTCCTAGCGGGGATCTCACAGATACGCAGTATTTT
TRBV11-3	many	TRBD1	TRBJ2-2	CASSPDRRYTGELFF	TGTGCCAGCAGCCCGGACAGGAGATACACCGGGGAGCTGTTTTTT
TRBV6-1	-	-	TRBJ2-7	CASRPPRYEQYF	TGTGCCAGCAGACCCCCACGCTACGAGCAGTACTTC
TRBV14	many	-	TRBJ2-7	CASSQDFTSGNYEQYF	TGTGCCAGCAGCCAAGATTTCACAAGCGGCAACTACGAGCAGTACTTC
TRBV11-2	many	-	TRBJ1-1	CASSFIWPEAFF	TGTGCCAGCAGCTTCATTTGGCCTGAAGCTTTCTTT
TRBV6-1	few	TRBD1	TRBJ2-2	CASSKGQAAYTGELFF	TGTGCCAGCAGTAAGGGACAGGCAGCTTACACCGGGGAGCTGTTTTTT
TRBV3-1	-	TRBD1	TRBJ2-2	CASSQPTGLAGELFF	TGTGCCAGCAGCCAACCGACAGGGTTGGCCGGGGAGCTGTTTTTT
TRBV19	once	-	TRBJ2-1	CASSIAVLGAARANEQFF	TGTGCCAGTAGTATAGCTGTATTAGGGGCGGCGCGGGCCAATGAGCAGTTCTTC
TRBV7-7	-	-	TRBJ2-5	CASSFSGGGEETQYF	TGTGCTAGCAGCTTCAGTGGAGGGGGAGAAGAGACCCAGTACTTC
TRBV27	-	-	TRBJ2-4	CASSLKNIQYF	TGTGCCAGCAGCCTCAAAAACATTCAGTACTTC
TRBV9	many	-	TRBJ2-5	CASSVDGRGETQYF	TGTGCCAGCAGCGTTGATGGGCGCGGGGAGACCCAGTACTTC
TRBV7-8	many	-	TRBJ2-7	CASSLMPAYEQYF	TGTGCCAGCAGCTTAATGCCTGCATACGAGCAGTACTTC
TRBV6-2/TRBV6-3	few	-	TRBJ1-2	CASSPDQITVYTF	TGTGCCAGCAGCCCTGACCAAATTACTGTCTATACCTTC
TRBV30	once	-	TRBJ1-1	CAWSVWGVDTEAFF	TGTGCCTGGAGTGTTTGGGGGGTAGACACTGAAGCTTTCTTT
TRBV6-4	once	TRBD2	TRBJ2-3	CASSESTSGTDTQYF	TGTGCCAGCAGTGAATCGACTAGCGGAACAGATACGCAGTATTTT
TRBV13	many	-	TRBJ2-3	CASRTGRGADTQYF	TGTGCCAGCAGAACCGGAAGGGGGGCGGATACGCAGTATTTT
TRBV27	many	-	TRBJ2-3	CASSLGADQYTDTQYF	TGTGCCAGCAGTTTGGGAGCGGACCAGTACACAGATACGCAGTATTTT
TRBV6-1	-	TRBD1	TRBJ2-7	CASSPGRGRYEQYF	TGTGCCAGCAGCCCCGGCAGGGGGCGATACGAGCAGTACTTC
TRBV6-1	few	TRBD1	TRBJ1-2	CASSDPATGNYGYTF	TGTGCCAGCAGTGACCCAGCGACAGGGAACTATGGCTACACCTTC
TRBV20-1	-	-	TRBJ2-7	CSAKGASSLSEQYF	TGCAGTGCGAAGGGTGCCAGCTCTCTATCCGAGCAGTACTTC
TRBV4-3	-	-	TRBJ2-7	CASSQDGTSSYEQYF	TGCGCCAGCAGCCAAGATGGAACTAGCAGCTACGAGCAGTACTTC
TRBV28	-	-	TRBJ1-4	CASSFPWLLGEKLFF	TGTGCCAGCAGTTTCCCCTGGCTTCTGGGTGAAAAACTGTTTTTT
TRBV10-3	-	-	TRBJ1-4	CAISVGGDEKLFF	TGTGCCATCAGTGTGGGGGGGGATGAAAAACTGTTTTTT
TRBV6-2/TRBV6-3	medium-sized	-	TRBJ2-2	CASSYRDTGELFF	TGTGCCAGCAGTTACAGGGACACCGGGGAGCTGTTTTTT
TRBV7-2	many	-	TRBJ1-1	CASSLVLGREAFF	TGTGCCAGCAGCTTAGTCTTAGGCCGGGAAGCTTTCTTT
TRBV20-1	many	TRBD2	TRBJ2-1	CSARPLAGVYNEQFF	TGCAGTGCTAGACCACTAGCGGGAGTCTACAATGAGCAGTTCTTC
TRBV20-1	-	-	TRBJ2-2	CSAPETGRDTGELFF	TGCAGTGCTCCCGAGACAGGGAGGGACACCGGGGAGCTGTTTTTT
TRBV2	many	-	TRBJ1-3	CASLEVVSGNTIYF	TGTGCCAGCCTCGAGGTGGTGTCTGGAAACACCATATATTTT
TRBV10-3	few	-	TRBJ2-7	CAISYDGGQQYF	TGTGCCATCAGCTACGACGGTGGTCAGCAGTACTTC
TRBV6-1	few	-	TRBJ1-1	CASSLTYQNTESFF	TGTGCCAGCAGCTTAACTTACCAGAACACTGAATCTTTCTTT
TRBV20-1	-	-	TRBJ1-1	CSATPSGTEAFF	TGCAGTGCCACCCCGAGTGGGACAGAAGCTTTCTTT
TRBV30	many	-	TRBJ1-6	CAWSNGDPVASPLHF	TGTGCCTGGAGCAACGGGGACCCTGTCGCCTCACCCCTCCACTTT
TRBV12-3/TRBV12-4	few	TRBD1	TRBJ2-2	CASSFDRGCAWELFF	TGTGCCAGCAGTTTCGACAGGGGGTGCGCCTGGGAGCTGTTTTTT
TRBV2	-	-	TRBJ2-3	CASSEDQQYTQYF	TGTGCCAGCAGTGAAGATCAACAATATACGCAGTATTTT
TRBV19	many	-	TRBJ2-5	CASRRADQETQYF	TGTGCCAGTAGGAGGGCGGACCAAGAGACCCAGTACTTC
TRBV12-3/TRBV12-4	-	-	TRBJ1-5	CASSFGGVLSHPQHF	TGTGCCAGCAGTTTCGGCGGGGTACTCAGTCATCCCCAGCATTTT
TRBV6-5	few	TRBD2	TRBJ2-3	CASSSLAGGQTQYF	TGTGCCAGCAGTTCCCTAGCGGGAGGTCAAACTCAGTATTTT
TRBV11-2	many	-	TRBJ2-2	CASSLAARTGELFF	TGTGCCAGCAGCTTAGCGGCGCGGACCGGGGAGCTGTTTTTT
TRBV20-1	once	-	TRBJ2-7	CSASAREQYF	TGCAGTGCTAGCGCTCGCGAGCAGTACTTC
TRBV7-9	few	-	TRBJ2-1	CASSPRTGPGDQFF	TGTGCCAGCAGCCCCCGTACAGGTCCGGGTGATCAGTTCTTC
TRBV6-2/TRBV6-3	many	TRBD2	TRBJ2-3	CASSFGLAGGHDTDTQYF	TGTGCCAGCAGTTTCGGACTAGCGGGAGGCCACGACACAGATACGCAGTATTTT
TRBV28	medium-sized	TRBD1	TRBJ2-7	CASSFAPSGQGYYEQYF	TGTGCCAGCAGTTTTGCCCCCTCGGGACAGGGGTACTACGAGCAGTACTTC
TRBV4-3	many	TRBD1	TRBJ2-7	CASSQDGTGHYEQYF	TGCGCCAGCAGCCAAGATGGGACAGGGCACTACGAGCAGTACTTC
TRBV4-1	many	-	TRBJ1-5	CASSQVNQPQHF	TGCGCCAGCAGCCAAGTTAATCAGCCCCAGCATTTT
TRBV20-1	once	-	TRBJ2-5	CSDRRGKETQYF	TGCAGTGATAGAAGGGGTAAAGAGACCCAGTACTTC
TRBV5-6	many	-	TRBJ2-2	CASSLIVTGELFF	TGTGCCAGCAGCTTGATCGTTACCGGGGAGCTGTTTTTT
TRBV20-1	-	TRBD2	TRBJ2-1	CSASGSSYNEQFF	TGCAGTGCAAGCGGGAGCTCCTACAATGAGCAGTTCTTC
TRBV20-1	many	TRBD1	TRBJ1-1	CSARDHGSRGLTEAFF	TGCAGTGCTAGAGATCACGGCAGCAGGGGGCTCACTGAAGCTTTCTTT
TRBV4-3	many	-	TRBJ1-4	CASSQGTGTRGEKLFF	TGCGCCAGCAGCCAGGGTACCGGGACCAGAGGGGAAAAACTGTTTTTT
TRBV28	many	TRBD1	TRBJ2-5	CASSPPGQGRETQYF	TGTGCCAGCAGTCCTCCGGGACAGGGGAGGGAGACCCAGTACTTC
TRBV15	many	TRBD1	TRBJ2-5	CATSRGDSGIQETQYF	TGTGCCACCAGCAGAGGGGACAGCGGAATCCAAGAGACCCAGTACTTC
TRBV7-9	many	-	TRBJ2-2	CASSWKGAGELFF	TGTGCCAGCAGCTGGAAAGGGGCTGGGGAGCTGTTTTTT